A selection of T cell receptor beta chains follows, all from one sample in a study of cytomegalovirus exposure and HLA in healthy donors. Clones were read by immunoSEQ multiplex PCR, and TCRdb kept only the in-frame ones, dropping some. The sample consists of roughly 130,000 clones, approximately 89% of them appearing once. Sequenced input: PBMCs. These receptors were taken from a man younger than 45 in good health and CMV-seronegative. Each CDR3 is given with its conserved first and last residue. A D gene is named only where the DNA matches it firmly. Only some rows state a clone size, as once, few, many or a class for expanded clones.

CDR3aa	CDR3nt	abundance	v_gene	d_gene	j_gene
CASSLSGGGQETQYF	TGTGCCAGCAGCCTGAGCGGGGGTGGTCAAGAGACCCAGTACTTC	-	TRBV7-9	TRBD2	TRBJ2-5
CASSQYTLGTEAFF	TGTGCCAGCAGCCAATATACCCTCGGGACTGAAGCTTTCTTT	once	TRBV14	-	TRBJ1-1
CASSLTGEYEQYF	TGCGCCAGCAGCTTAACAGGGGAGTACGAGCAGTACTTC	-	TRBV5-1	TRBD1	TRBJ2-7
CAISESTLTSYEQYF	TGTGCCATCAGTGAGTCGACTTTGACCTCCTACGAGCAGTACTTC	-	TRBV10-3	-	TRBJ2-7
CSAEQGGQRGAFF	TGCAGCGCCGAACAGGGCGGGCAGCGAGGAGCTTTCTTT	-	TRBV29-1	-	TRBJ1-1
CASSVGLGGSYEQYF	TGTGCCAGCAGCGTAGGGTTAGGGGGCTCCTACGAGCAGTACTTC	-	TRBV9	-	TRBJ2-7
CASRETFPGEQYF	TGTGCCAGCAGGGAGACCTTCCCCGGCGAGCAGTACTTC	-	TRBV2	-	TRBJ2-7
CASSQEAKGPMTEAFF	TGCGCCAGCAGCCAAGAGGCTAAGGGGCCTATGACTGAAGCTTTCTTT	-	TRBV4-1	-	TRBJ1-1
CASRDSSNQPQHF	TGTGCCAGCAGAGACAGTAGCAATCAGCCCCAGCATTTT	-	TRBV19	-	TRBJ1-5
CASSYQTASTEQYF	TGTGCCAGCAGTTACCAGACAGCGTCTACCGAGCAGTACTTC	once	TRBV6-6	-	TRBJ2-7